Each of the 20 T cell receptor beta chains below was sequenced from the same sample in a study of PD-L1 blockade in urothelial cancer. Described time point: pretreatment peripheral blood. Generated by immunoSEQ multiplex PCR, the TCRdb table keeps only in-frame clones and is missing some. The data show approximately 50,000 clones, 80% to 90% seen once. Sequenced material: PBMCs, taken around atezolizumab (anti-PD-L1) treatment. The receptors stem from a man aged 65 to 85 with urothelial cancer.

In this sample, this clone turned up once. This chain links TRBV4-3 with TRBJ1-2; 8 bases are a match to TRBD1. CDR1 is LGHNA and CDR2 is YSLEER in the germline V gene. V lost 2 bases, J lost 5 bases, and 7 bases stayed unmatched. The CDR3 extends over 15 amino acids. Written as DNA, the CDR3 is TGCGCCAGCAGCCAACTGGGACAGGCTGGGTATGGCTACACCTTC. Its protein product is CASSQLGQAGYGYTF.

The J gene is TRBJ1-1, the V gene TRBV29-1; TRBD1 agrees at 7 bases. V shed 6 bases, J shed 1 base, and the junction held 5 bases outside the gene matches. The CDR3 runs 13 residues. Germline V lookup: CDR1 SQVTM, CDR2 ANQGSEA. The CDR3 sequence: CSVGRGQNTEAFF. The CDR3 nucleotides read TGCAGCGTAGGTAGGGGGCAGAACACTGAAGCTTTCTTT.

V usage is TRBV30 and J usage is TRBJ2-5, with TRBD1 matching 7 bases. The germline V gene encodes CDR1 GTSNPN and CDR2 SVGIG (reference sequence). The CDR3 sequence is 11 residues long. Trimming cost V 8 bases and J 2 bases; bases outside gene matches: 2. CDR3 loop: CARGQQETQYF. In DNA, the CDR3 is TGTGCCCGGGGACAGCAAGAGACCCAGTACTTC.

The chain carries TRBV7-2 and TRBJ1-5, with 8 bases that match TRBD1. The germline gives CDR1 SGHTA, CDR2 FQGNSA. J lost 4 bases, V lost 6 bases, and 8 bases had no gene match. This CDR3 spans 15 amino acids. This chain's CDR3 is CASSFDRGGNQPQHF. The CDR3 DNA reads as TGTGCCAGCAGTTTCGACAGGGGCGGAAATCAGCCCCAGCATTTT.

The V gene is TRBV6-1, the J gene TRBJ2-7, with 9 bases lining up with TRBD2. The CDR3 consists of 14 residues. Trimming cost V 2 bases and J 5 bases; bases outside gene matches: 4. CDR1 and CDR2 from the germline V gene are MNHNS and SASEGT. The CDR3 DNA reads as TGTGCCAGCAGTGAAATCGCGGGAGGGGACGAGCAGTACTTC. Protein sequence: CASSEIAGGDEQYF.

The chain carries TRBV15 and TRBJ1-1, with TRBD1 as a possible D gene (5 bases). CDR3 length equals 14 residues. Per germline, CDR1 LNHNV and CDR2 YYDKDF (reference sequence). V was pared by 5 bases and J by 3 bases, with 13 bases between. CDR3 amino acids: CATSVIGGDTEAFF. CDR3 nucleotide sequence: TGTGCCACCAGCGTCATCGGGGGGGACACTGAAGCTTTCTTT.

The chain employs TRBV4-3 and TRBJ1-1; D gene unclear. Germline V gene lookup returns CDR1 LGHNA and CDR2 YSLEER. Deletions cut 4 bases from V and 0 bases from J, with 12 bases between. This CDR3 comprises 15 residues. CDR3 DNA sequence: TGCGCCAGCAGCCTGGCGGAGGGCATGAACACTGAAGCTTTCTTT. It yields the protein CASSLAEGMNTEAFF.

The genes are TRBV5-1 and TRBJ1-2; 7 bases line up with TRBD1. With 2 bases clipped from V and 6 bases from J, the junction kept 4 bases outside the gene matches. The CDR3 runs to 13 residues. The germline V gene has CDR1 SGHRS and CDR2 YFSETQ. Here the CDR3 reads CASSFGGGNGYTF. The CDR3 nucleotides are TGCGCCAGCAGCTTCGGAGGGGGCAATGGCTACACCTTC.

V is TRBV5-1 and J is TRBJ1-1, with 7 bases that match TRBD1. The CDR3 has 14 residues. Losses at the gene ends were 4 bases for V and 11 bases for J; bases not matched to a gene: 14. Germline CDR1 is SGHRS and CDR2 is YFSETQ. The CDR3 DNA is TGCGCCAGCAGCCCCGGGACAGCCACCCCTGGGGCTTTCTTT. Amino acid sequence: CASSPGTATPGAFF.

The V gene is TRBV15, the J gene TRBJ2-6; tentatively, D is TRBD1 (5 bases). The V gene lost 1 base and the J gene lost 2 bases, with 6 bases spanning the gap. The germline V gene encodes CDR1 LNHNV and CDR2 YYDKDF (reference sequence). The CDR3 length is 15 residues. The CDR3 spells CATSRAGTGANVLTF. The CDR3 bases are TGTGCCACCAGCAGAGCAGGGACTGGGGCCAACGTCCTGACTTTC.

The V and J genes are TRBV7-2 and TRBJ2-4; 9 bases map to TRBD1. The CDR3 consists of 16 residues. After removal of 2 bases from V and 2 bases from J, the junction contained 4 bases not matched to a gene. CDR1 is SGHTA and CDR2 is FQGNSA in the germline V gene. In nucleotides, the CDR3 is TGTGCCAGCAGCTTAATGACAGGGGGAACCAAAAACATTCAGTACTTC. It yields the protein CASSLMTGGTKNIQYF. Looking up the rest from reference TRBV7-2 and TRBJ2-4 gives the full variable domain: GAGVSQSPSNKVTEKGKDVELRCDPISGHTALYWYRQSLGQGLEFLIYFQGNSAPDKSGLPSDRFSAERTGGSVSTLTIQRTQQEDSAVYLCASSLMTGGTKNIQYFGAGTRLSVL.

Comment on this clone: Other DNA sequences from this sample encode an identical CDR3 as well. The chain recombines TRBV6-1 with TRBJ2-2; a possible D gene is TRBD2 (6 bases). Germline V gene lookup returns CDR1 MNHNS and CDR2 SASEGT. Trimming left V 1 base short and J 5 bases short, with 11 bases between. The CDR3 contains 15 residues. The CDR3 bases are TGTGCCAGCAGTGAAGAAACGGGAGCTACCGGGGAGCTGTTTTTT. Protein sequence: CASSEETGATGELFF.

This chain connects TRBV11-3 to TRBJ2-7; 10 bases fit TRBD1. The CDR3 is 15 residues long. Trimming at V came to 5 bases and at J to 0 bases, leaving 4 bases not matched to a gene. Germline values: CDR1 SGHNT, CDR2 YENEEA. CDR3 amino acids: CASSPGQGSSYEQYF. CDR3 nucleotide sequence: TGTGCCAGCAGCCCGGGACAGGGGAGCTCCTACGAGCAGTACTTC.

The chain employs TRBV28 and TRBJ2-7; TRBD2 is a possible D gene (5 bases). Germline V gene sequence: CDR1 MDHEN, CDR2 SYDVKM. Trimming took 2 bases from V and 3 from J, leaving 11 bases between them. The CDR3 is made up of 14 amino acids. CDR3 residues: CASSLQGGGYEQYF. DNA for the CDR3: TGTGCCAGCAGTTTACAAGGCGGAGGCTACGAGCAGTACTTC.

The chain employs TRBV30 and TRBJ1-1; D not resolved. This CDR3 contains 13 residues. The germline CDR1 and CDR2 sequences are GTSNPN and SVGIG (reference sequence). Trimming cost V 1 base and J 2 bases, with 8 bases left between them. The CDR3 nucleotides read TGTGCCTGGAGTGGACACCTCAACACTGAAGCTTTCTTT. Protein product: CAWSGHLNTEAFF. Complete variable domain (other parts from reference TRBV30 and TRBJ1-1): SQTIHQWPATLVQPVGSPLSLECTVEGTSNPNLYWYRQAAGRGLQLLFYSVGIGQISSEVPQNLSASRPQDRQFILSSKKLLLSDSGFYLCAWSGHLNTEAFFGQGTRLTVV.

This sequence joins TRBV6-5 and TRBJ1-6; TRBD1 might be the D (5 bases). V was trimmed by 7 bases and J by 2 bases, leaving 12 bases between them. This CDR3 is built from 15 residues. Germline V lookup: CDR1 MNHEY, CDR2 SVGAGI. CDR3 nucleotide sequence: TGTGCCAGCAATACAGACAGCCCCTATAATTCACCCCTCCACTTT. It translates to CASNTDSPYNSPLHF.

The chain combines TRBV4-1 with TRBJ1-1; D is unresolved. The CDR3 is made up of 13 amino acids. CDR1 and CDR2 from the germline V gene are MGHRA and YSYEKL. Deletions cut 0 bases from V and 5 bases from J, with 7 bases between. This CDR3 reads CASSQDRETEAFF. The CDR3 DNA reads as TGCGCCAGCAGCCAAGATCGGGAAACTGAAGCTTTCTTT.

The CDR3 loop reads CASSPSGTGPGYGYTF. Written as DNA, the CDR3 is TGTGCCAGCTCACCGAGTGGGACAGGGCCCGGTTATGGCTACACCTTC. The chain recombines TRBV18 with TRBJ1-2; 9 bases are shared with TRBD1. The ends lost 3 bases at V and 5 bases at J; junction bases unmatched: 10. The CDR3 is 16 amino acids. CDR1 is KGHSH, CDR2 LQKENI, per germline.

The chain has TRBV9 and TRBJ2-5, with TRBD2 identical over 9 bases. The J call is uncertain, as TRBJ2-7 better fits the DNA end. The CDR3 totals 14 residues. Germline lookup yields CDR1 SGDLS and CDR2 YYNGEE. The CDR3: CASSVGLATYEQYF. The CDR3 DNA reads TGTGCCAGCAGCGTCGGACTAGCGACCTACGAGCAGTACTTC.

The chain has TRBV5-1 and TRBJ2-2, with 8 bases matching TRBD2. Losses at the gene ends were 5 bases for V and 5 bases for J; bases not matched to a gene: 11. The V gene's germline CDR1 is SGHRS and CDR2 YFSETQ. The CDR3 has 16 residues. CDR3 DNA sequence: TGCGCCAGCAGATCCCTCAGCGGGGGAAATACCGGGGAGCTGTTTTTT. The encoded protein is CASRSLSGGNTGELFF.